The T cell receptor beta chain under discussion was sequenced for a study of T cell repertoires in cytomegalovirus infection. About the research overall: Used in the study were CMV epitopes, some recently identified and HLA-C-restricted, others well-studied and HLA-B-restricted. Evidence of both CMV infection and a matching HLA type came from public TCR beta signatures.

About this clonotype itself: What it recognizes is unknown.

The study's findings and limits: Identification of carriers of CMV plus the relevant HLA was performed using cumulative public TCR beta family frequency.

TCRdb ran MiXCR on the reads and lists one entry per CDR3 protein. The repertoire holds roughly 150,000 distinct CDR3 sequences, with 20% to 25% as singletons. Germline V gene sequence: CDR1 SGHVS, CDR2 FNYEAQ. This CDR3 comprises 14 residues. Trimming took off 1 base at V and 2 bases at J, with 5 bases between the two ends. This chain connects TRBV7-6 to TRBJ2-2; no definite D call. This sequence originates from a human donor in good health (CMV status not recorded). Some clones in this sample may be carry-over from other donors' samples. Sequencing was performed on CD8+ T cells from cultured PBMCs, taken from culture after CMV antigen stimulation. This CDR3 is CASSLEGNTGELFF. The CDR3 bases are TGTGCCAGCAGCTTAGAGGGAAACACCGGGGAGCTGTTTTTT.